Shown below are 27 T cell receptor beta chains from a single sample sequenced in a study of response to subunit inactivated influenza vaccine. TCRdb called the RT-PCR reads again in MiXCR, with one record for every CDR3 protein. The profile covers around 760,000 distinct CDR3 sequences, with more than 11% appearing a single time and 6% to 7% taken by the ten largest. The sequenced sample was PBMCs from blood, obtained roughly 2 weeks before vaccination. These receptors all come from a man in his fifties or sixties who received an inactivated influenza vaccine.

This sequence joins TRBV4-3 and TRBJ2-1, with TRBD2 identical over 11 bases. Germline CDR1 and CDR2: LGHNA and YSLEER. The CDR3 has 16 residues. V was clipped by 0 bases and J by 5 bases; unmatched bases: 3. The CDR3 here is CASSQDQTSGDNEQFF. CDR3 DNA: TGCGCCAGCAGCCAAGATCAGACTAGCGGGGACAATGAGCAGTTCTTC.

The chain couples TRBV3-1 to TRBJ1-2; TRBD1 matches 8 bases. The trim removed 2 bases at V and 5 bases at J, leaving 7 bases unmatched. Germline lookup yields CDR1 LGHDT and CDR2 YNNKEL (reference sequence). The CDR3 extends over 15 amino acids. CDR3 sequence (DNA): TGTGCCAGCAGCCAACCCCAGGGGGCGTCATATGGCTACACCTTC. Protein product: CASSQPQGASYGYTF.

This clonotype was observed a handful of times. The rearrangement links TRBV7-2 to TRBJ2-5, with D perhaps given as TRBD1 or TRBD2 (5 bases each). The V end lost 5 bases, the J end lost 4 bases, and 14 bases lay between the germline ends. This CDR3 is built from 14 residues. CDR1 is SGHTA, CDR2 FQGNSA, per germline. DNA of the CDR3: TGTGCCAGCAGCCGTACGGGGCCCCCAGAGACCCAGTACTTC. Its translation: CASSRTGPPETQYF.

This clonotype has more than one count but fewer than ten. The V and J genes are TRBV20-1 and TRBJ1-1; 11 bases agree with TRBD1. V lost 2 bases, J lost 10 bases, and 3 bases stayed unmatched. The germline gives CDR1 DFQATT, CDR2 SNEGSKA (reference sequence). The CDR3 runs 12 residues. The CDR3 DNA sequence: TGCAGTGCTAGAAGGGGACAGGGGGTAGCTTTCTTT. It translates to CSARRGQGVAFF.

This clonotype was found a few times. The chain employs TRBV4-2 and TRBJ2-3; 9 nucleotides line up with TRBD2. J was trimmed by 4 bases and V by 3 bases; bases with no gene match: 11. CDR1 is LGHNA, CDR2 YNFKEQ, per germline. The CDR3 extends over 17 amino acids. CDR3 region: CASSQESGRYFADTQYF. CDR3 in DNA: TGTGCCAGCAGCCAGGAGAGCGGGAGGTATTTTGCAGATACGCAGTATTTT.

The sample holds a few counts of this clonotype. CDR3 DNA: TGCAGCGCCGCCGAAATACAGGGCACTGAAGCTTTCTTT. Protein product: CSAAEIQGTEAFF. The chain couples TRBV29-1 to TRBJ1-1, with TRBD1 as a possible D gene (6 bases). This CDR3 region has 13 residues. V was shortened by 7 bases and J by 4 bases, with 16 bases between the two germline ends. Germline CDR1 and CDR2: SQVTM and ANQGSEA.

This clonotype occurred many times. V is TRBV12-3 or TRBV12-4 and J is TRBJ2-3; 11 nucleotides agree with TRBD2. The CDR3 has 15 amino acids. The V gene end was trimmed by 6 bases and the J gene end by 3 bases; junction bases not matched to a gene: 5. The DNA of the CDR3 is TGTGCCAGCAGCCCCCGGACTAGCGGGACAGATACGCAGTATTTT. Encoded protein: CASSPRTSGTDTQYF.

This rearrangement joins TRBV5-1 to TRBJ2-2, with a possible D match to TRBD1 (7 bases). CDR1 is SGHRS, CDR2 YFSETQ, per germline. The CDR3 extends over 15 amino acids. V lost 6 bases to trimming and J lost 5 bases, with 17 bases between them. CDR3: CASKEGALGTGELFF. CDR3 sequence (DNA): TGCGCCAGCAAGGAGGGGGCGCTTGGGACCGGGGAGCTGTTTTTT.

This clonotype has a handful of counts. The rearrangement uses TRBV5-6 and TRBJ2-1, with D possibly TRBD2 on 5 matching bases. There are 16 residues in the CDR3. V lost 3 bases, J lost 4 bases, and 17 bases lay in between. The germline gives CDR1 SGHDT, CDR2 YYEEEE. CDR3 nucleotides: TGTGCCAGCAGCTCGAGCACTAGTGGGGTATACAATGAGCAGTTCTTC. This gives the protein CASSSSTSGVYNEQFF.

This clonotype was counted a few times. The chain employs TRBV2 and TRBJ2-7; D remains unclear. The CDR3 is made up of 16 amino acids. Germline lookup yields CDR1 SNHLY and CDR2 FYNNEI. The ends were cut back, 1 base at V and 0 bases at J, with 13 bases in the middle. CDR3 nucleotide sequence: TGTGCCAGCAGTGAAGGTGGCGGCCTCAGCTCCTACGAGCAGTACTTC. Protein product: CASSEGGGLSSYEQYF.

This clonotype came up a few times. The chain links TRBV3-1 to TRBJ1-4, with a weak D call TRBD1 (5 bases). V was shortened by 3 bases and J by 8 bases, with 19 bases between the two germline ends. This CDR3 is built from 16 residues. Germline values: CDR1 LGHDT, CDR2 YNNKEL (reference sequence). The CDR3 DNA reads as TGTGCCAGCAGCCAGCGTGGTCAAGGGGAACGGGAAAAACTGTTTTTT. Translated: CASSQRGQGEREKLFF. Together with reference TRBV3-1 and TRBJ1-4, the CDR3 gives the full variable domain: DTAVSQTPKYLVTQMGNDKSIKCEQNLGHDTMYWYKQDSKKFLKIMFSYNNKELIINETVPNRFSPKSPDKAHLNLHINSLELGDSAVYFCASSQRGQGEREKLFFGSGTQLSVL.

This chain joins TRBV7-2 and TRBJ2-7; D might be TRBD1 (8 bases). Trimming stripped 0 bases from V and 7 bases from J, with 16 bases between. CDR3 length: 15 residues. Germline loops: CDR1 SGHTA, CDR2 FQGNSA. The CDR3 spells CASSLAQGAGGEQYF. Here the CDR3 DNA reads TGTGCCAGCAGCTTAGCCCAGGGGGCCGGGGGGGAGCAGTACTTC.

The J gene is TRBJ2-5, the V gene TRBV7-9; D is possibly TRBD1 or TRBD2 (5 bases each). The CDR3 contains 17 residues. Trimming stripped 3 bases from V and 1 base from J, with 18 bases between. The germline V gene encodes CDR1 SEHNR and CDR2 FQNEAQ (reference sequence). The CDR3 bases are TGTGCCAGCAGCTTTCGGGACGTCCCCGAGGGCCAAGAGACCCAGTACTTC. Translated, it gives CASSFRDVPEGQETQYF.

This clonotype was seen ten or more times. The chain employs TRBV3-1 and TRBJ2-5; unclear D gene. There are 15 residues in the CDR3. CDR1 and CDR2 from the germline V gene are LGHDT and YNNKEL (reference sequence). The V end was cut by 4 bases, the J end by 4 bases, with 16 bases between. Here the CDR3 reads CASSPRTRVGETQYF. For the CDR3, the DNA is TGTGCCAGCAGCCCCCGGACCCGAGTAGGAGAGACCCAGTACTTC.

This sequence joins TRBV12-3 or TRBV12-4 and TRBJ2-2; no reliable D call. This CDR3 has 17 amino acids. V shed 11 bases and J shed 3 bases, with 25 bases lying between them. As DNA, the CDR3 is TGTGCCCTCTGCCCCGCCCTTTTTAGCCAGGACACCGGGGAGCTGTTTTTT. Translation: CALCPALFSQDTGELFF.

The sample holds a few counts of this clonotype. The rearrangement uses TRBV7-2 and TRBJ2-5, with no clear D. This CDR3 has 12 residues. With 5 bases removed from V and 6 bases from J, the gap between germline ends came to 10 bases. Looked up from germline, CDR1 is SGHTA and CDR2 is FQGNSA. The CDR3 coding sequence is TGTGCCAGCAGCAAAGCCAGGCAGACCCAGTACTTC. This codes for CASSKARQTQYF.

The CDR3 reads CASRMGQAGGYNEQFF. The CDR3 DNA follows: TGTGCCAGCAGGATGGGACAAGCGGGGGGGTACAATGAGCAGTTCTTC. V is TRBV12-3 or TRBV12-4 and J is TRBJ2-1; 10 positions agree with TRBD2. Trimming took 6 bases from V and 4 from J; bases not matched to a gene: 9. The CDR3 extends over 16 amino acids.

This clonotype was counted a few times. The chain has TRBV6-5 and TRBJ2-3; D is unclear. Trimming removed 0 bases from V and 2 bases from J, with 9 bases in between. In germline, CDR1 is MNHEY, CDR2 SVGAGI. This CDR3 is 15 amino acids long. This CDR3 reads CASSYSNPITDTQYF. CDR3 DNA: TGTGCCAGCAGTTACTCGAACCCCATCACAGATACGCAGTATTTT.

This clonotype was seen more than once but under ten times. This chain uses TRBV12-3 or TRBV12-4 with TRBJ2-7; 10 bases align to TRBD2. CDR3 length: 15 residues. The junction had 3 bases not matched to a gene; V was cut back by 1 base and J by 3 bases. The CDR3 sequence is CASSLGSSGGYEQYF. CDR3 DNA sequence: TGTGCCAGCAGTTTAGGCTCTAGCGGGGGCTACGAGCAGTACTTC.

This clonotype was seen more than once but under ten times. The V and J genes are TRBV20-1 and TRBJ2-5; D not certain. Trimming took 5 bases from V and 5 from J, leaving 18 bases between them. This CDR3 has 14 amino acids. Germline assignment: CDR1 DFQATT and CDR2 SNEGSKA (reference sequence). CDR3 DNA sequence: TGCAGTGCTCGATGGCTTAGCTCCTGGGAGACCCAGTACTTC. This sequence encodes CSARWLSSWETQYF.

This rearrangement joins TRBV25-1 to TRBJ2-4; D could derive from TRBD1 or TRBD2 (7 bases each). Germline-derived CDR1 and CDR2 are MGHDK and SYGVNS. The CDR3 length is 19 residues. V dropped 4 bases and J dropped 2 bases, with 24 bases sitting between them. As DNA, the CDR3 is TGTGCCAGCAGTGGGCAGGGGGGGGCAGACCCGAGGACCAAAAACATTCAGTACTTC. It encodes CASSGQGGADPRTKNIQYF.

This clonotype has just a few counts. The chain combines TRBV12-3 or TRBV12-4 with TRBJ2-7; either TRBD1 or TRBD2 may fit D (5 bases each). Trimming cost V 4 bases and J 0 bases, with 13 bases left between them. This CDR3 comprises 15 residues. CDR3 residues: CASSSTGTPSYEQYF. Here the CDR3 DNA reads TGTGCCAGCAGTTCAACCGGGACCCCCTCCTACGAGCAGTACTTC.

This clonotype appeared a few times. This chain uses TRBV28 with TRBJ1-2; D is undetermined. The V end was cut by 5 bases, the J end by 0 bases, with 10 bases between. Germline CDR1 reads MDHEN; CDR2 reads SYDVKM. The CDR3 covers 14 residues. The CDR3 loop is CASSTPAANYGYTF. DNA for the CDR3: TGTGCCAGCAGTACACCGGCAGCTAACTATGGCTACACCTTC.

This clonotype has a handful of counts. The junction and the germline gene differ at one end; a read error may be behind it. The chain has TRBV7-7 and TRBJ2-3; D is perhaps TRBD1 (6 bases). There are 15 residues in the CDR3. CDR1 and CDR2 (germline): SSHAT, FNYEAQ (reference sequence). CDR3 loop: CASSLSAGATDTQYF. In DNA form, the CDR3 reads TGTGCTAGCAGCTTATCGGCAGGGGCCACAGATACGCAGTATTTT.

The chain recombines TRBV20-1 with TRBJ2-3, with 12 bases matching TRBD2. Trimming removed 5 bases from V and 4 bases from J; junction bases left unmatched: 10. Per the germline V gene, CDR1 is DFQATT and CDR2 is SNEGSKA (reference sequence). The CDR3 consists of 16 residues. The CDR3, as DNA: TGCAGTGCTCCCCTAGCGGGAGGGCCACAGGCAGATACGCAGTATTTT. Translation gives CSAPLAGGPQADTQYF.

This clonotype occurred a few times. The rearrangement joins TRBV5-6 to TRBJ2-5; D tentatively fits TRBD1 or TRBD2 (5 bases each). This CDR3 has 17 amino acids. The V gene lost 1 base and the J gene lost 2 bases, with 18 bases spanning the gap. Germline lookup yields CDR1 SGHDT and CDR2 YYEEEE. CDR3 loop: CASSLTPTRGPQETQYF. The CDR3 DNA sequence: TGTGCCAGCAGCTTGACACCCACGAGGGGTCCACAAGAGACCCAGTACTTC.

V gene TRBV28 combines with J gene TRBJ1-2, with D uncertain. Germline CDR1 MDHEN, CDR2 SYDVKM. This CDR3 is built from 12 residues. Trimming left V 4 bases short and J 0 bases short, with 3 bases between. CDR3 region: CASSYPNYGYTF. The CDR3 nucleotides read TGTGCCAGCAGTTACCCTAACTATGGCTACACCTTC.